A selection of T cell receptor beta chains follows, all from one sample in a study of early T cells in non-severe SARS-CoV-2 infection. TCRdb used MiXCR to reprocess the 5' RACE reads, holding one entry per CDR3 protein. The data contain under 60,000 distinct CDR3 sequences, 5.6% of them singletons. Specimen: whole blood. The receptors originated from an adult who was a healthcare worker with PCR-confirmed SARS-CoV-2 infection or an uninfected control (not recorded which). CDR3s include the opening cysteine and the closing phenylalanine or tryptophan. D genes are given only for firm matches. Only part of the rows carry a size: once, few, many, or a class if the clone is expanded.

D gene,J gene,V gene,clone size,CDR3 DNA,CDR3 protein
.,TRBJ2-3,TRBV29-1,many,TGCAGCGTGGTTCATCCTGTCACAGATACGCAGTATTTT,CSVVHPVTDTQYF
TRBD1,TRBJ2-5,TRBV20-1,few,TGCAGTGCGGGACAGCAAGAGACCCAGTACTTC,CSAGQQETQYF
TRBD1,TRBJ1-6,TRBV2,many,TGTGCCAGCAGTGAATTTGGGACAGGGGTTAGCTCACCCCTCCACTTT,CASSEFGTGVSSPLHF
TRBD1,TRBJ1-5,TRBV19,many,TGTGCCAGTAGGGGGACAGCGAATCAGCCCCAGCATTTT,CASRGTANQPQHF
TRBD1,TRBJ2-1,TRBV12-3/TRBV12-4,many,TGTGCCAGCAGTCCCGGGACAGAGCGAAGTGAGCAGTTCTTC,CASSPGTERSEQFF
.,TRBJ1-5,TRBV12-3/TRBV12-4,.,TGTGCCAGCAGCATAGGGTCGCGGGGGGCTGGCAATCAGCCCCAGCATTTT,CASSIGSRGAGNQPQHF
TRBD2,TRBJ2-7,TRBV30,.,TGTGCCTGGAGCGTTACCGGGACTAGCGGATCCTACGAGCAGTACTTC,CAWSVTGTSGSYEQYF
TRBD2,TRBJ2-5,TRBV11-1,many,TGTGCCAGCAGCCTGACATCTAGCGGGGGCGAGACCCAGTACTTC,CASSLTSSGGETQYF
.,TRBJ1-1,TRBV19,few,TGTGCCAGTTCGGAGGTGGGCGCCACTGAAGCTTTCTTT,CASSEVGATEAFF
TRBD2,TRBJ2-7,TRBV20-1,.,TGCAGTGCTAATAGCGGGAGCTCCTACGAGCAGTACTTC,CSANSGSSYEQYF
.,TRBJ1-1,TRBV9,many,TGTGCCAGCAGCGTAGGCGCGGCAGAGCCCCGGGACACTGAAGCTTTCTTT,CASSVGAAEPRDTEAFF
.,TRBJ1-5,TRBV20-1,many,TGCAGTGCTAGTGAACGGAGGGGACAGCCCCAGCATTTT,CSASERRGQPQHF
.,TRBJ2-7,TRBV6-1,many,TGTGCCAGCAGTGAAGGACAGTTCTACGAGCAGTACTTC,CASSEGQFYEQYF
.,TRBJ1-1,TRBV11-2,many,TGTGCCAGCAGCTTAATCAGGGGCACTGAAGCTTTCTTT,CASSLIRGTEAFF
TRBD2,TRBJ2-1,TRBV11-3,many,TGTGCCAGCAGCGTACCGGGACTAGCGCCGTTCTTC,CASSVPGLAPFF
TRBD2,TRBJ2-5,TRBV6-6,many,TGTGCCAGCAGAGCCCCGGGGGGGGAAGAGACCCAGTACTTC,CASRAPGGEETQYF
TRBD2,TRBJ2-7,TRBV12-3/TRBV12-4,many,TGTGCCAGCAGGGGGGGGATTAGCTCCTACGAGCAGTACTTC,CASRGGISSYEQYF
TRBD2,TRBJ2-1,TRBV10-2,many,TGCGCCAGCCTTGCCGAGACTAGCGGCTACAATGAGCAGTTCTTC,CASLAETSGYNEQFF
.,TRBJ2-1,TRBV12-3/TRBV12-4,many,TGTGCCAGCAGCCTAAAAAATGAGCAGTTCTTC,CASSLKNEQFF
.,TRBJ2-7,TRBV10-3,few,TGTGCCATCAGTGAGAACCACTACGAGCAGTACTTC,CAISENHYEQYF
.,TRBJ1-6,TRBV11-1,.,TGTGCCAGCAGCCTATCGATAGGGTCTTCACCCCTCCACTTT,CASSLSIGSSPLHF
TRBD1,TRBJ2-2,TRBV5-1,.,TGCGCCAGCAGCAAAGCCGGGGACAGCTTCACCGGGGAGCTGTTTTTT,CASSKAGDSFTGELFF
.,TRBJ1-3,TRBV27,many,TGTGCCAGCAGTTTCAACGGATACTCTGGAAACACCATATATTTT,CASSFNGYSGNTIYF
.,TRBJ2-1,TRBV2,many,TGTGCCAGCAGGAGGGTTGAGCAGTTCTTC,CASRRVEQFF
.,TRBJ1-5,TRBV20-1,many,TGCAGTGCTAGTTCTGGGGGCACTAGCAATCAGCCCCAGCATTTT,CSASSGGTSNQPQHF
.,TRBJ1-2,TRBV6-5,few,TGTGCCAGCAGTTCTCCTCTAAGGGCCCATGGCTACACCTTC,CASSSPLRAHGYTF
TRBD1,TRBJ2-7,TRBV29-1,few,TGCAGCGCAGAGACAGGGGCCGAGCAGTACTTC,CSAETGAEQYF
.,TRBJ2-7,TRBV28,.,TGTGCCAGCAGTTTCTCTGACATCTCCTACGAGCAGTACTTC,CASSFSDISYEQYF
.,TRBJ2-1,TRBV11-2,many,TGTGCCAGCAGCTTTATAGAGGGCAATGAGCAGTTCTTC,CASSFIEGNEQFF
.,TRBJ2-3,TRBV11-2,many,TGTGCCAGCAGAACCGTCCGGGGGAGGACAGATACGCAGTATTTT,CASRTVRGRTDTQYF
TRBD1,TRBJ1-1,TRBV7-6,many,TGTGCCAGCAGCGGGGCTCGGGGACAGGGGAGGACTGAAGCTTTCTTT,CASSGARGQGRTEAFF
.,TRBJ2-1,TRBV18,.,TGTGCCAGCTCACCATTTCTCGCGATGGATGAGCAGTTCTTC,CASSPFLAMDEQFF
.,TRBJ2-7,TRBV20-1,.,TGCAGTGCACGGACAGCTAGCCTTTTATCCTACGAGCAGTACTTC,CSARTASLLSYEQYF
.,TRBJ1-1,TRBV10-2,many,TGCGCCAGCAGTGGTGGAAGGGAAGCTTTCTTT,CASSGGREAFF
.,TRBJ2-3,TRBV2,.,TGTGCCAGCAGTGAAGGGGGAGGAGATACGCAGTATTTT,CASSEGGGDTQYF
.,TRBJ2-1,TRBV7-6,many,TGTGCCAGCAGCCCGGCTACGGGCAATGAGCAGTTCTTC,CASSPATGNEQFF
.,TRBJ1-5,TRBV14,.,TGTGCCAGCAGCCTGGGAGGGGTCGGGAAGGGAAAGCCCCAGCATTTT,CASSLGGVGKGKPQHF
TRBD2,TRBJ2-7,TRBV19,many,TGTGCCAGTAGTCTAGCGGGGGGCCACGAGCAGTACTTC,CASSLAGGHEQYF
TRBD2,TRBJ2-2,TRBV3-1,many,TGTGCCAGCAGCTACGGGGGGGCGCGCACCGGGGAGCTGTTTTTT,CASSYGGARTGELFF
.,TRBJ2-6,TRBV18,many,TGTGCCAGCTCACCACAGCCAGTTAGTTCTGGGGCCAACGTCCTGACTTTC,CASSPQPVSSGANVLTF
TRBD2,TRBJ2-7,TRBV4-3,many,TGCGCCAGCAGCCAATACAGCGGGGCCTACGAGCAGTACTTC,CASSQYSGAYEQYF
.,TRBJ1-5,TRBV6-2/TRBV6-3,many,TGTGCCAGCAGTTACCCCGAGCCGCCCCAGCATTTT,CASSYPEPPQHF
TRBD2,TRBJ2-1,TRBV5-4,many,TGTGCCAGCAGCTTGGGGGAGGGCAAATCCAATGAGCAGTTCTTC,CASSLGEGKSNEQFF
.,TRBJ2-3,TRBV12-3/TRBV12-4,.,TGTGCCAGCAGCCACCCCCCAGGGTCAGATACGCAGTATTTT,CASSHPPGSDTQYF
.,TRBJ2-1,TRBV5-1,many,TGCGCCAGCAGACGGGACTCCTACAATGAGCAGTTCTTC,CASRRDSYNEQFF
.,TRBJ2-7,TRBV10-3,.,TGTGCCATCAGTGATCGGGGGGCCCACGAGCAGTACTTC,CAISDRGAHEQYF
.,TRBJ1-2,TRBV20-1,many,TGCAGTGCTAGAAAAACCGACAGGTCTAACTATGGCTACACCTTC,CSARKTDRSNYGYTF
.,TRBJ2-1,TRBV7-2,many,TGTGCCAGCAGGACAGCCTACAATGAGCAGTTCTTC,CASRTAYNEQFF
.,TRBJ1-4,TRBV19,many,TGTGCCAGTAGTATAACAGGGAACGAAAAACTGTTTTTT,CASSITGNEKLFF
.,TRBJ2-2,TRBV24-1,many,TGTGCCACCAGTGATAGCAGAAAAGGGACCGGGGAGCTGTTTTTT,CATSDSRKGTGELFF
.,TRBJ1-6,TRBV2,many,TGTGCCAGCGTGGGACAAAGGTATTCACCCCTCCACTTT,CASVGQRYSPLHF
.,TRBJ1-2,TRBV20-1,many,TGCAGTGCTAGAGTGGAGGGACCTTATGGCTACACCTTC,CSARVEGPYGYTF
.,TRBJ2-3,TRBV2,many,TGTGCCAGCCGGGCCAGTTCAGATACGCAGTATTTT,CASRASSDTQYF
.,TRBJ1-5,TRBV28,many,TGTGCCAGCAGCTCCACAGCGAAGAGTCAGCCCCAGCATTTT,CASSSTAKSQPQHF
TRBD1,TRBJ2-7,TRBV10-3,many,TGTGCCATCAGTGAATCGGGACAGAGCTCCTACGAGCAGTACTTC,CAISESGQSSYEQYF
.,TRBJ2-5,TRBV7-3,few,TGTGCCAGCAGCTTAAAGGGATTCCAAGAGACCCAGTACTTC,CASSLKGFQETQYF
.,TRBJ2-7,TRBV11-1,many,TGTGCCAGCAGCTTAGCCCTTGGACAGACCTACGAGCAGTACTTC,CASSLALGQTYEQYF